This entry lists 10 T cell receptor beta chains sequenced from one sample in a study of OX40 agonist ivuxolimab in advanced cancers. Clones were sequenced by immunoSEQ multiplex PCR, and TCRdb holds only the in-frame ones, with some missing. The table shows over 30,000 clones, with around 90% occurring only once. The starting material was CD4+ or CD8+ T cells sorted from blood, obtained in a trial of the OX40 agonist ivuxolimab. The source is an adult with an advanced solid tumor such as melanoma, head and neck, liver or kidney cancer.

The chain links TRBV7-9 to TRBJ2-3, with 11 bases matching TRBD2. The CDR3 contains 17 residues. Germline V lookup: CDR1 SEHNR, CDR2 FQNEAQ (reference sequence). The V and J ends lost 1 base and 3 bases, in that order; junction bases with no gene match: 6. CDR3 sequence (DNA): TGTGCCAGCAGCTTAGAATTACTAGCGGGAGTGACAGATACGCAGTATTTT. Residues: CASSLELLAGVTDTQYF. The variable domain in full, with the rest retrieved from reference TRBV7-9 and TRBJ2-3, is DTGVSQNPRHKITKRGQNVTFRCDPISEHNRLYWYRQTLGQGPEFLTYFQNEAQLEKSRLLSDRFSAERPKGSFSTLEIQRTEQGDSAMYLCASSLELLAGVTDTQYFGPGTRLTVL.

J is TRBJ1-1 and V is TRBV5-1; tentative D call: TRBD1 (6 bases). V gave up 2 bases and J gave up 3 bases, with 11 bases separating them. CDR3 length: 14 amino acids. Germline-derived CDR1 and CDR2 are SGHRS and YFSETQ. The CDR3 loop reads CASSLQGTDTEAFF. The CDR3 DNA is TGCGCCAGCAGCTTACAGGGTACGGACACTGAAGCTTTCTTT.

The sample holds one count of this clone. The DNA for the CDR3 is TGCGCCAGCAGCTTGGAACCCCGGGGCAGGGTGGGGTCAACAGATACGCAGTATTTT. It is translated as CASSLEPRGRVGSTDTQYF. The chain has TRBV5-1 and TRBJ2-3; tentatively, D is TRBD1 or TRBD2 (5 bases each). Germline lookup yields CDR1 SGHRS and CDR2 YFSETQ. CDR3 length: 19 amino acids. Deletions cut 0 bases from V and 3 bases from J, with 23 bases between.

V gene TRBV4-1 combines with J gene TRBJ2-5; 7 nucleotides match TRBD1. Looked up from germline, CDR1 is MGHRA and CDR2 is YSYEKL. J was trimmed by 4 bases and V by 3 bases; bases with no gene match: 5. The CDR3 is 14 amino acids. Here the CDR3 reads CASSQQGVAETQYF. As DNA, the CDR3 is TGCGCCAGCAGCCAGCAGGGGGTCGCAGAGACCCAGTACTTC.

The chain employs TRBV2 and TRBJ1-6; no reliable D call. Trimming stripped 7 bases from V and 3 bases from J, with 7 bases between. There are 13 residues in the CDR3. Germline CDR1 and CDR2: SNHLY and FYNNEI. As DNA, the CDR3 is TGTGCCAGCATGGAGGGCTATAATTCACCCCTCCACTTT. It translates to CASMEGYNSPLHF. The variable domain in full, completed from reference TRBV2 and TRBJ1-6, reads EPEVTQTPSHQVTQMGQEVILRCVPISNHLYFYWYRQILGQKVEFLVSFYNNEISEKSEIFDDQFSVERPDGSNFTLKIRSTKLEDSAMYFCASMEGYNSPLHFGNGTRLTVT.

The chain couples TRBV7-2 to TRBJ2-3; D uncertain. V lost 2 bases, J lost 4 bases, and 16 bases lay in between. Germline V gene sequence: CDR1 SGHTA, CDR2 FQGNSA. The CDR3 spans 16 residues. The CDR3 DNA sequence: TGTGCCAGCAGCTTACGGCGCCTAACGGCCGCAGATACGCAGTATTTT. Translation: CASSLRRLTAADTQYF.

This chain links TRBV5-5 with TRBJ1-1, with unresolved D. Trimming shortened V by 3 bases and J by 0 bases, and 15 bases separated the two germline ends. CDR1 and CDR2 from the germline V gene are SGHKS and YYEKEE (reference sequence). CDR3 size: 16 residues. CDR3 sequence reads: CASSSPQVTVNTEAFF. DNA of the CDR3: TGTGCCAGCAGCTCGCCCCAGGTGACTGTGAACACTGAAGCTTTCTTT.

The chain is built from TRBV6-6 and TRBJ1-5, with a tentative D call TRBD1 (6 bases). Trimming removed 9 bases at V and 5 bases at J, with 17 bases between. From germline, CDR1 is MNHNY and CDR2 SVGAGI (reference sequence). The CDR3 sequence is 14 residues long. The CDR3 DNA is TGTGCCAGTACAACAGGGAATTTGTATCAGCCCCAGCATTTT. Protein product: CASTTGNLYQPQHF.

The chain couples TRBV28 to TRBJ1-5, with D unresolved. The germline CDR1 and CDR2 sequences are MDHEN and SYDVKM. The CDR3 loop spans 13 amino acids. V was pared by 4 bases and J by 4 bases, with 8 bases between. The CDR3 DNA reads TGTGCCAGCAGTTACAGCGGGAATCAGCCCCAGCATTTT. Translating gives CASSYSGNQPQHF.

Here the CDR3 reads CASSYRRNYGYTF. CDR3 in DNA: TGTGCCAGCAGTTACCGGCGGAACTATGGCTACACCTTC. This chain links TRBV6-5 with TRBJ1-2; D remains ambiguous. Germline V CDR1 and CDR2: MNHEY, SVGAGI. The CDR3 is 13 residues long. The ends were cut back, 2 bases at V and 2 bases at J, with 6 bases in the middle.